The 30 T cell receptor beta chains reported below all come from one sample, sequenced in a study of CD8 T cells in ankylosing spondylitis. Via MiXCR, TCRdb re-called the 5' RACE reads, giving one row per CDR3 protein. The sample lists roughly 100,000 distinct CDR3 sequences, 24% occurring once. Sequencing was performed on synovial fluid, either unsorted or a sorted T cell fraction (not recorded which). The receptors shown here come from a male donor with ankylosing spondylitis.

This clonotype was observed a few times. This CDR3 is CAISRTTSDNEQFF. The CDR3 bases are TGTGCCATCAGCCGAACGACTAGCGACAATGAGCAGTTCTTC. The gene calls are TRBV10-3 and TRBJ2-1; 8 bases line up with TRBD2. The V gene end was trimmed by 6 bases and the J gene end by 5 bases; junction bases not matched to a gene: 6. Germline V lookup: CDR1 ENHRY, CDR2 SYGVKD. The CDR3 covers 14 residues.

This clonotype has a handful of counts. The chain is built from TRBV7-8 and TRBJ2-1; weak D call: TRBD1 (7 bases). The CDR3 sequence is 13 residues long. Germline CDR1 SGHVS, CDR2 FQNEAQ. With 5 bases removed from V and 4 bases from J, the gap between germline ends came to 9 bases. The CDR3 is CASSPGGYNEQFF. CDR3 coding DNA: TGTGCCAGCAGCCCAGGGGGGTACAATGAGCAGTTCTTC. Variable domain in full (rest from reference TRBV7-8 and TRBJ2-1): GAGVSQSPRYKVAKRGQDVALRCDPISGHVSLFWYQQALGQGPEFLTYFQNEAQLDKSGLPSDRFFAERPEGSVSTLKIQRTQQEDSAVYLCASSPGGYNEQFFGPGTRLTVL.

The CDR3 loop is CASSMGVGGYNEQFF. DNA for the CDR3: TGTGCCAGCAGCATGGGGGTGGGAGGCTACAATGAGCAGTTCTTC. The rearrangement uses TRBV7-2 and TRBJ2-1; TRBD2 might be the D (6 bases). CDR1 and CDR2 (germline): SGHTA, FQGNSA. This CDR3 has 15 amino acids. V dropped 5 bases and J dropped 3 bases, with 14 bases sitting between them. Full variable domain (missing parts from reference TRBV7-2 and TRBJ2-1): GAGVSQSPSNKVTEKGKDVELRCDPISGHTALYWYRQSLGQGLEFLIYFQGNSAPDKSGLPSDRFSAERTGGSVSTLTIQRTQQEDSAVYLCASSMGVGGYNEQFFGPGTRLTVL.

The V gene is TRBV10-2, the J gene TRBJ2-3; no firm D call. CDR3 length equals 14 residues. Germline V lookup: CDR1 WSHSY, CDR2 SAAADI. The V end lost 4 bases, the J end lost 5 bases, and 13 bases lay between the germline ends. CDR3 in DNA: TGCGCCAGCAGTGTAAGAAGTTCGGTAGATACGCAGTATTTT. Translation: CASSVRSSVDTQYF.

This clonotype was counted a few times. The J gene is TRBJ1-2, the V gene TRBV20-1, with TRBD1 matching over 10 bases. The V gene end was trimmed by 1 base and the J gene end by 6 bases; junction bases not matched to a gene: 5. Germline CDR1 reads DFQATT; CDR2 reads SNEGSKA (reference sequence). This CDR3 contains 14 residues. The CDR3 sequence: CSARASGTGDGYTF. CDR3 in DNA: TGCAGTGCTAGAGCTTCCGGGACAGGGGATGGCTACACCTTC.

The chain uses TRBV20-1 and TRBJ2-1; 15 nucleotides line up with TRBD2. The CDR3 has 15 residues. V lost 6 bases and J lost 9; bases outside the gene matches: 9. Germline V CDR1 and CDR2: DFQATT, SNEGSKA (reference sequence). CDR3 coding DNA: TGCAGTGCAGCCCGGGGACTAGCGGGGGGAGGTGAGCAGTTCTTC. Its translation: CSAARGLAGGGEQFF.

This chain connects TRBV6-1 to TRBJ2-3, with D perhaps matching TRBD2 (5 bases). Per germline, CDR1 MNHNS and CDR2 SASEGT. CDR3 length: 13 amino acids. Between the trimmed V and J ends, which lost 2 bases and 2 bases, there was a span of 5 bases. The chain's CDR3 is CASSERDTDTQYF. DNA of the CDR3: TGTGCCAGCAGTGAACGGGACACAGATACGCAGTATTTT.

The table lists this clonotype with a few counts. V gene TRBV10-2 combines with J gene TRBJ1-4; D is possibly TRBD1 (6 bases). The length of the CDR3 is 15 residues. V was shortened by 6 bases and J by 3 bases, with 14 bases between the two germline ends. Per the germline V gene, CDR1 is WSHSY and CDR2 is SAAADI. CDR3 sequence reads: CASRWGARANEKLFF. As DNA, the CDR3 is TGCGCCAGCAGGTGGGGGGCGCGGGCTAATGAAAAACTGTTTTTT.

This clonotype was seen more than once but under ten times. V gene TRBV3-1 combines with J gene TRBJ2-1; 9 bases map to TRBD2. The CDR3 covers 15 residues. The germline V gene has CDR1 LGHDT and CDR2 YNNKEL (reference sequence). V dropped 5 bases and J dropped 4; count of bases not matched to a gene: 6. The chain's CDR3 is CASSFGTSPYNEQFF. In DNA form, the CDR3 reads TGTGCCAGCAGCTTCGGGACTAGCCCTTACAATGAGCAGTTCTTC.

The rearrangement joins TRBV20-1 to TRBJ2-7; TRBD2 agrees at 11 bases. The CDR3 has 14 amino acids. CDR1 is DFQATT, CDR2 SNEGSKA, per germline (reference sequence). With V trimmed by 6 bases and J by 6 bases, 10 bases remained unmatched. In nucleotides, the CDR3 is TGCAGTGCACCTCCGGGACTAGCGGCACCCGAGCAGTACTTC. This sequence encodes CSAPPGLAAPEQYF.

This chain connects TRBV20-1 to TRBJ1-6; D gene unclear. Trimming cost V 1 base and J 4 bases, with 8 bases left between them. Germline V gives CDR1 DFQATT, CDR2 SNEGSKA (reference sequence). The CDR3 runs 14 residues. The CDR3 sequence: CSARVGLYNSPLHF. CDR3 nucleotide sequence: TGCAGTGCTAGAGTGGGGTTGTATAATTCACCCCTCCACTTT.

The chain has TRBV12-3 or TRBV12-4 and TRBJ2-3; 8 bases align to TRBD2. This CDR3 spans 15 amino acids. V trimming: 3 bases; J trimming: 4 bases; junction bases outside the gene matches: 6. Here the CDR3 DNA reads TGTGCCAGCAGTTTGAACGGGAGGGCCGCAGATACGCAGTATTTT. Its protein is CASSLNGRAADTQYF.

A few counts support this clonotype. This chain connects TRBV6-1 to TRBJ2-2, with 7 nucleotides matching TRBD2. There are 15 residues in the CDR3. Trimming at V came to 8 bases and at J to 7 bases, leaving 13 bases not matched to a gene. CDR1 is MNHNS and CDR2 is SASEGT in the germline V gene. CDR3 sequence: CASGGRERLNGELFF. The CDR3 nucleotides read TGTGCCAGCGGAGGGCGGGAGCGGCTGAACGGGGAGCTGTTTTTT.

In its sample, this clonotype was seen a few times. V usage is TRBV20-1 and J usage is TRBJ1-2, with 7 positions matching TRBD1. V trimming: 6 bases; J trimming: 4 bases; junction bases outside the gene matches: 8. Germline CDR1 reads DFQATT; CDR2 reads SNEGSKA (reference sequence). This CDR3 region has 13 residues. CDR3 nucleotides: TGCAGTGCGAAGACAGGGAACTCCTATGGCTACACCTTC. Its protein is CSAKTGNSYGYTF.

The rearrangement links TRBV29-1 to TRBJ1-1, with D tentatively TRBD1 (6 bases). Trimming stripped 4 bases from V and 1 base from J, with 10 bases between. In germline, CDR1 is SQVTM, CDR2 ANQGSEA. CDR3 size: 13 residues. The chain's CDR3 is CSVVQGANTEAFF. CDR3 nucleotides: TGCAGCGTTGTACAGGGAGCGAACACTGAAGCTTTCTTT.

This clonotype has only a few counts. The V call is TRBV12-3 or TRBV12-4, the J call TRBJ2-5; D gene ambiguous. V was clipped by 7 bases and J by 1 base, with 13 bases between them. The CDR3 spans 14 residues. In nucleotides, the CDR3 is TGTGCCAGCACCGTTGGACGGTTCCAAGAGACCCAGTACTTC. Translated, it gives CASTVGRFQETQYF.

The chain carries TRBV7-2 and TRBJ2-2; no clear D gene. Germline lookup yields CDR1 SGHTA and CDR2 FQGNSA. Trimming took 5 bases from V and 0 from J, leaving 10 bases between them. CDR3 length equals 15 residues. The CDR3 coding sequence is TGTGCCAGCAGCCCCGCGTTAGCGAACACCGGGGAGCTGTTTTTT. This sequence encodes CASSPALANTGELFF. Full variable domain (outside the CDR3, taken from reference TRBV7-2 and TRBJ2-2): GAGVSQSPSNKVTEKGKDVELRCDPISGHTALYWYRQSLGQGLEFLIYFQGNSAPDKSGLPSDRFSAERTGGSVSTLTIQRTQQEDSAVYLCASSPALANTGELFFGEGSRLTVL.

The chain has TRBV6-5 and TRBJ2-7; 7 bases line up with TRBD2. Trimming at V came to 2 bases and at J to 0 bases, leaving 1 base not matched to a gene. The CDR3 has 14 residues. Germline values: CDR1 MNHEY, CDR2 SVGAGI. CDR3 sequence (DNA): TGTGCCAGCAGTTACAGGGAGGGCTCCTACGAGCAGTACGTC. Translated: CASSYREGSYEQYV.

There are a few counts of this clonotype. CDR3 region: CASSPGTWMNTEAFF. The CDR3 DNA reads TGTGCCAGCAGCCCCGGGACGTGGATGAACACTGAAGCTTTCTTT. The rearrangement uses TRBV11-3 and TRBJ1-1; maybe TRBD1 (5 bases). Germline CDR1 SGHNT, CDR2 YENEEA. The CDR3 spans 15 residues. V was pared by 5 bases and J by 0 bases, with 13 bases between.

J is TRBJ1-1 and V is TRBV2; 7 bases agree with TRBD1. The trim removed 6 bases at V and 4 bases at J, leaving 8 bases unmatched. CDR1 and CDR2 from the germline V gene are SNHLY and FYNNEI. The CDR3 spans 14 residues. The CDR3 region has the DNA TGTGCCAGCAGCCAACAGGGGACGGGCACTGAAGCTTTCTTT. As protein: CASSQQGTGTEAFF. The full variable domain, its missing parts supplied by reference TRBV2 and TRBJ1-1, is EPEVTQTPSHQVTQMGQEVILRCVPISNHLYFYWYRQILGQKVEFLVSFYNNEISEKSEIFDDQFSVERPDGSNFTLKIRSTKLEDSAMYFCASSQQGTGTEAFFGQGTRLTVV.

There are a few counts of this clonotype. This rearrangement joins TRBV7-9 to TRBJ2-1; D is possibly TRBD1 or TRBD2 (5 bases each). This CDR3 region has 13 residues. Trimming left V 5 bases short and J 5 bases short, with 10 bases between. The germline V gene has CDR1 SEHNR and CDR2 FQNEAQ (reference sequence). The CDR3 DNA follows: TGTGCCAGCAGCCTGGGGACCGACAATGAGCAGTTCTTC. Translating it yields CASSLGTDNEQFF.

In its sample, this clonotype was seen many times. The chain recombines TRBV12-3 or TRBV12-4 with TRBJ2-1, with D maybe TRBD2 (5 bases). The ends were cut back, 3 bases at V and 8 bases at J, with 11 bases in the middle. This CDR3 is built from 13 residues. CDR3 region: CASSFAGGDEQFF. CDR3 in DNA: TGTGCCAGCAGTTTTGCGGGCGGCGATGAGCAGTTCTTC.

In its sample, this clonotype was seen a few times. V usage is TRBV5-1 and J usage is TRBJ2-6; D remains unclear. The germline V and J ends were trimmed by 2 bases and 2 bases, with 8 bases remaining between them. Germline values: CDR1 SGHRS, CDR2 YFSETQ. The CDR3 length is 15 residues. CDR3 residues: CASSLGLTGANVLTF. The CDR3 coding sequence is TGCGCCAGCAGCTTAGGTCTAACTGGGGCCAACGTCCTGACTTTC.

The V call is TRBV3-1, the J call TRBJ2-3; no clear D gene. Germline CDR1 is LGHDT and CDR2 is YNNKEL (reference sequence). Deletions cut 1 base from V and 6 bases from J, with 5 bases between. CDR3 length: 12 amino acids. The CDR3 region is CASSQVSDTQYF. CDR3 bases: TGTGCCAGCAGCCAAGTTTCTGATACGCAGTATTTT.

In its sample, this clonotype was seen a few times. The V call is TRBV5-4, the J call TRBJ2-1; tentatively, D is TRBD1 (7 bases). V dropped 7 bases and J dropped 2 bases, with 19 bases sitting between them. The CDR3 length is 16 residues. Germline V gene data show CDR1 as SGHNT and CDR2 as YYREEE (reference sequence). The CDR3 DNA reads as TGTGCCAGCGCTCGCTCGCGGGACAGTGCCTACAATGAGCAGTTCTTC. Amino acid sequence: CASARSRDSAYNEQFF.

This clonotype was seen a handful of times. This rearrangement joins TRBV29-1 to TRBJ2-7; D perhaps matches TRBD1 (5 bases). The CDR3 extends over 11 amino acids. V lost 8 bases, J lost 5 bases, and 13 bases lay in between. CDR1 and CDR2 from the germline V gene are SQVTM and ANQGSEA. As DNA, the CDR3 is TGCAGCCCCAGGGAAAGGAACGAGCAGTACGTC. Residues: CSPRERNEQYV.

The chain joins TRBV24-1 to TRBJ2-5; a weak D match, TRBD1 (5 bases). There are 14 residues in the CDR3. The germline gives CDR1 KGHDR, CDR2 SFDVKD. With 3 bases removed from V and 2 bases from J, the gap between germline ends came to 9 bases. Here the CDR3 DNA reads TGTGCCACCAGTGATGTGACAGCACAAGAGACCCAGTACTTC. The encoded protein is CATSDVTAQETQYF.

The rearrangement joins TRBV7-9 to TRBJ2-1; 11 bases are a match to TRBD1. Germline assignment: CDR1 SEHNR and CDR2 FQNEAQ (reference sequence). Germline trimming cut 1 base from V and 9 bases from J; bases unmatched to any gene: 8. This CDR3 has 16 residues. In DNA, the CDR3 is TGTGCCAGCAGCTTAGATTGGACAGGGGGCGAAACTGAGCAGTTCTTC. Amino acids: CASSLDWTGGETEQFF.

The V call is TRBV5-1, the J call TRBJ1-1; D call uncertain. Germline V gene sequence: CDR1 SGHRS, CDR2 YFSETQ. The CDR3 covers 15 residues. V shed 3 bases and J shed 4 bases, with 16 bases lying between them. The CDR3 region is CASSSQGSDGTEAFF. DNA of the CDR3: TGCGCCAGCAGCTCCCAAGGAAGTGACGGCACTGAAGCTTTCTTT.

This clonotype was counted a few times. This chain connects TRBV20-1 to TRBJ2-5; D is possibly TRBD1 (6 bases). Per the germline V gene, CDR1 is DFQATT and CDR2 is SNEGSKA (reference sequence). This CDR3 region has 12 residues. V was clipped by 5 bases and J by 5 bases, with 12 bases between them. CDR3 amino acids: CSAWTDGETQYF. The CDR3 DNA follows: TGCAGTGCTTGGACAGACGGGGAGACCCAGTACTTC.